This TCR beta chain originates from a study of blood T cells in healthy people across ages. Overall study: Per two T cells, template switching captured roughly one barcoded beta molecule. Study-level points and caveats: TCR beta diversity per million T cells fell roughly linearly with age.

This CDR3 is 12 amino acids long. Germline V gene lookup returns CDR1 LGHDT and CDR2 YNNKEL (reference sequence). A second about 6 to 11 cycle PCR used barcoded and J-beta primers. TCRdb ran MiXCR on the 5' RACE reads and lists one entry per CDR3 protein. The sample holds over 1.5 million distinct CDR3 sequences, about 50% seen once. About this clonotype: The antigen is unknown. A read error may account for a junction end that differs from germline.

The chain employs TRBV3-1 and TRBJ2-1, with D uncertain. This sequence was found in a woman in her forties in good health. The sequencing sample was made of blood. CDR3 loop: CACSQMLNEQFF. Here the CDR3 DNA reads TGTGCCTGCAGCCAAATGCTCAATGAGCAGTTCTTC.